This entry lists 10 T cell receptor beta chains sequenced from one sample in a study of regulatory T cells in long-lasting Graves disease. Both iRepertoire HTBI primers and Arm-PCR of CDR3 regions were used to build the TCR beta libraries. MiXCR, run by TCRdb on the multiplex PCR reads, gives a single entry per CDR3 protein. The top ten hold less than 30% of the sample, which has more than 300,000 distinct CDR3 sequences, about 20% seen once. Time point reported: persistent/refractory GD, antithyroid drugs over 5 years with positive TRAb. PBMC-derived RNA was used for the TCR library. Sequences were derived from peripheral blood mononuclear cells (PBMCs), sampled when the disease was refractory, from a patient treated with antithyroid drugs. Source of these receptors: a female donor with Graves disease.

At least ten counts were recorded for this clonotype. The chain carries TRBV28 and TRBJ2-2, with D perhaps TRBD1 (5 bases). Germline V CDR1 and CDR2: MDHEN, SYDVKM. Trimming pared 4 bases from V and 4 bases from J, leaving 7 bases between. There are 13 residues in the CDR3. The CDR3 DNA reads TGTGCCAGCAGTTCACAGGTCACCGGGGAGCTGTTTTTT. Translating it yields CASSSQVTGELFF.

V usage is TRBV6-5 and J usage is TRBJ1-2, with D perhaps TRBD1 (5 bases). The CDR3 extends over 17 amino acids. Germline V gene data show CDR1 as MNHEY and CDR2 as SVGAGI. V lost 2 bases to trimming and J lost 7 bases, with 23 bases between them. CDR3 DNA: TGTGCCAGCAGTTACCTCCGGGCGGCAGGGCGAGGAGGTGGCTACACCTTC. Amino acid sequence: CASSYLRAAGRGGGYTF.

This clonotype was detected a few times. This chain uses TRBV9 with TRBJ1-2; 11 bases are a match to TRBD1. The CDR3 sequence is 17 residues long. The V gene end was trimmed by 4 bases and the J gene end by 4 bases; junction bases not matched to a gene: 12. CDR1 is SGDLS, CDR2 YYNGEE, per germline. The CDR3 nucleotides read TGTGCCAGCAGCCCTGGACAGGGGGCGCGTTTACGCTATGGCTACACCTTC. Protein sequence: CASSPGQGARLRYGYTF.

This clonotype has ten or more counts. This rearrangement joins TRBV12-3 or TRBV12-4 to TRBJ2-7, with D possibly being TRBD1 or TRBD2 (6 bases each). The V end was cut by 0 bases, the J end by 5 bases, with 11 bases between. This CDR3 contains 14 residues. CDR3 DNA: TGTGCCAGCAGTTTAGCGGGGGGCCTCCACGAGCAGTACTTC. This gives the protein CASSLAGGLHEQYF.

This clonotype was seen ten or more times. The gene calls are TRBV3-1 and TRBJ2-7, with D possibly matching TRBD2 (6 bases). The V and J ends lost 4 bases and 0 bases respectively, with 13 bases between them. The CDR3 length is 15 residues. CDR1 and CDR2 from the germline V gene are LGHDT and YNNKEL (reference sequence). CDR3 coding DNA: TGTGCCAGCAGCCCCCACTGGGACTCCTCCTACGAGCAGTACTTC. Amino acids: CASSPHWDSSYEQYF.

This clonotype has just a few counts. The CDR3 region has the DNA TGTGCCAGCAGCCTTGACCCCGGGACGGATTATAATTCACCCCTCCACTTT. This sequence encodes CASSLDPGTDYNSPLHF. The genes are TRBV7-2 and TRBJ1-6; tentatively, D is TRBD1 (5 bases). The length of the CDR3 is 17 residues. The germline gives CDR1 SGHTA, CDR2 FQGNSA. The germline V and J ends were trimmed by 5 bases and 4 bases, with 18 bases remaining between them.

This chain's CDR3 is CASSSLAGRSGSTDTQYF. Written as DNA, the CDR3 is TGTGCCAGCAGTTCCTTAGCGGGGAGGTCGGGTAGCACAGATACGCAGTATTTT. The chain uses TRBV27 and TRBJ2-3, with 8 positions matching TRBD2. The CDR3 covers 18 residues. CDR1 and CDR2 (germline): MNHEY, SMNVEV (reference sequence). Germline trimming cut 4 bases from V and 0 bases from J; bases unmatched to any gene: 12.

This clonotype has ten or more counts. The CDR3 nucleotides are TGTGCCAGCAGCCACGACAGCCGTAACTCTGAAGCTTTCTTT. Residues: CASSHDSRNSEAFF. The chain is built from TRBV11-3 and TRBJ1-1; D possibly corresponds to TRBD1 (5 bases). Trimming took off 5 bases at V and 6 bases at J, with 16 bases between the two ends. CDR3 length: 14 amino acids. The germline V gene encodes CDR1 SGHNT and CDR2 YENEEA.

This clonotype was detected many times. The gene calls are TRBV2 and TRBJ1-1; a possible D gene is TRBD1 (5 bases). CDR1 and CDR2 (germline): SNHLY, FYNNEI. Trimming pared 6 bases from V and 3 bases from J, leaving 11 bases between. This CDR3 spans 13 amino acids. CDR3 DNA sequence: TGTGCCAGCAGGCGCGGGACCTACACTGAAGCTTTCTTT. Translation: CASRRGTYTEAFF.

This clonotype came up many times. The genes are TRBV6-1 and TRBJ1-1; 7 positions match TRBD1. The V and J ends lost 7 bases and 1 base, in that order; junction bases with no gene match: 6. This CDR3 has 14 amino acids. Germline loops: CDR1 MNHNS, CDR2 SASEGT. The CDR3: CASTGGGPNTEAFF. The CDR3, as DNA: TGTGCCAGCACCGGAGGGGGCCCGAACACTGAAGCTTTCTTT.